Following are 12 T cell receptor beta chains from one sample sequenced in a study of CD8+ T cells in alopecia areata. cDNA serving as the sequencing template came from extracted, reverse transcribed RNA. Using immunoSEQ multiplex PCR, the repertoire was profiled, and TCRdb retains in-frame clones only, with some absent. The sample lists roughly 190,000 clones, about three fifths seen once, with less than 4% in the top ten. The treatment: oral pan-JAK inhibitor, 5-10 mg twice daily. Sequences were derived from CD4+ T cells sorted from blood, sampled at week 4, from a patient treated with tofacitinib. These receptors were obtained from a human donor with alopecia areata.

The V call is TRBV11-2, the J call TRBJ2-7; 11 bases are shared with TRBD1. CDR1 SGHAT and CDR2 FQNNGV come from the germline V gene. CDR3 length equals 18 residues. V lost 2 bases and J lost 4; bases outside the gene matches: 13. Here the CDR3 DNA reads TGTGCCAGCAGCTTATCCGGGACAGGGGGAAATATCAATTACGAGCAGTACTTC. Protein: CASSLSGTGGNINYEQYF.

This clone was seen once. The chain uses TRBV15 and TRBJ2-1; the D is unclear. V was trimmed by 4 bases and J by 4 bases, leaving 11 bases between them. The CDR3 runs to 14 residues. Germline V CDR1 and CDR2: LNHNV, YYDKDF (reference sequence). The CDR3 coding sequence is TGTGCCACCAGCAAAAGGACGGCGTACAATGAGCAGTTCTTC. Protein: CATSKRTAYNEQFF.

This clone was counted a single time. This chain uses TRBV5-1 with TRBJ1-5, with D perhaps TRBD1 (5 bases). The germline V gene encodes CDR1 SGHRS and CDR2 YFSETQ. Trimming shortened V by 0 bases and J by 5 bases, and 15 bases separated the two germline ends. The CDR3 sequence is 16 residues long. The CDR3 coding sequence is TGCGCCAGCAGCTTGGGCCCAGGGAGAGAATATCAGCCCCAGCATTTT. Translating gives CASSLGPGREYQPQHF.

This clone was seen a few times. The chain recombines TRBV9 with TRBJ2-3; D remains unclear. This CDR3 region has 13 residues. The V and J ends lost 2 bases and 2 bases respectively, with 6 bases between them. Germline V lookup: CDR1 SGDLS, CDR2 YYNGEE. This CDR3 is CASSVAITDTQYF. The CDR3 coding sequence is TGTGCCAGCAGCGTTGCGATCACAGATACGCAGTATTTT.

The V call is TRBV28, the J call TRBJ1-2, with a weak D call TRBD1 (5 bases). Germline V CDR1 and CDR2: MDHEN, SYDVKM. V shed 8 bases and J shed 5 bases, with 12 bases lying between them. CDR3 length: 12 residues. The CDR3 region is CASRRGGYGYTF. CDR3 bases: TGTGCCAGCCGCCGGGGGGGTTATGGCTACACCTTC.

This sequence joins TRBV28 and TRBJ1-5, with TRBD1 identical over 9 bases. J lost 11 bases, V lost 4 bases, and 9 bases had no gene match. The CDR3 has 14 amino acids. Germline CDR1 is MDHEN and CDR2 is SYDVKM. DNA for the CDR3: TGTGCCAGCAGTTCAGGGACAGGGTCCAGAACCCAGCATTTT. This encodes CASSSGTGSRTQHF.

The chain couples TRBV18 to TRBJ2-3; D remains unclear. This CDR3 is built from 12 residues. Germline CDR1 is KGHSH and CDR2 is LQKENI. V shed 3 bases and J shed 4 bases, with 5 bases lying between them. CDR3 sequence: CASSPQSDTQYF. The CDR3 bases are TGTGCCAGCTCACCGCAATCAGATACGCAGTATTTT.

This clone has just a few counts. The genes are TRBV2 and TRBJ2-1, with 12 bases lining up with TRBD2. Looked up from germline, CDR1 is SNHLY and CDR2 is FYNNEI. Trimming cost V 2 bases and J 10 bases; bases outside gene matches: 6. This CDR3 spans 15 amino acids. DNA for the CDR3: TGTGCCAGCAGTGAATCGGCTAGCGGGGGGGCCGAGCAGTTCTTC. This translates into CASSESASGGAEQFF.

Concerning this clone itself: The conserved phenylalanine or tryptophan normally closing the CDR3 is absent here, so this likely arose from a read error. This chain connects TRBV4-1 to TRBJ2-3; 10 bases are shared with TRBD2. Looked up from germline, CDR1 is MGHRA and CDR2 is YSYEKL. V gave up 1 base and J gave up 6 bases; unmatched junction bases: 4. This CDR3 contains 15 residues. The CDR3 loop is CASSQVGTSADTQYS. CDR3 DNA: TGCGCCAGCAGCCAAGTGGGGACTAGCGCCGATACGCAGTATTCT.

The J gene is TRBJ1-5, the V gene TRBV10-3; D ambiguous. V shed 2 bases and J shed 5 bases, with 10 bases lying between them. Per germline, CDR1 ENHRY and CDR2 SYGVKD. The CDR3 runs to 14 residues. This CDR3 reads CAISERLMDQPQHF. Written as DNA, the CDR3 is TGTGCCATCAGTGAGCGGCTCATGGATCAGCCCCAGCATTTT.

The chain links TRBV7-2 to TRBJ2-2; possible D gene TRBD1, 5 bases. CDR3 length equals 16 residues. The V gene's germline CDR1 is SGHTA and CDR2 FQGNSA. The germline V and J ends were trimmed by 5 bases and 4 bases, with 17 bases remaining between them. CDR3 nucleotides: TGTGCCAGCAGCCCTAACCCCCAGGGTTCCACCGGGGAGCTGTTTTTT. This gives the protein CASSPNPQGSTGELFF. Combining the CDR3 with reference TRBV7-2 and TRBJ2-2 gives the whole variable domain GAGVSQSPSNKVTEKGKDVELRCDPISGHTALYWYRQSLGQGLEFLIYFQGNSAPDKSGLPSDRFSAERTGGSVSTLTIQRTQQEDSAVYLCASSPNPQGSTGELFFGEGSRLTVL.

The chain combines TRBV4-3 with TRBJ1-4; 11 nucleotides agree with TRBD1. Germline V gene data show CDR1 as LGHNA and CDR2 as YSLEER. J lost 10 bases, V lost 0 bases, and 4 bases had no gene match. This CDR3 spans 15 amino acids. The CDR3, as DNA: TGCGCCAGCAGCCAAGATGGGACAGGGGGAGGAAAACTGTTTTTT. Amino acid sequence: CASSQDGTGGGKLFF.